This passage covers 26 T cell receptor beta chains from one sample sequenced in a study of CD4 T cells in relation to SARS-CoV-2 and coronaviruses. The data were produced by immunoSEQ multiplex PCR, yet TCRdb's version contains in-frame clones alone and is incomplete. The sample includes just over 35,000 clones, roughly four fifths of them seen just once. Their antigens remain unidentified. The sample comprised naive CD4+ T cells from PBMCs, cultured in vitro. The subset: naive CD4+ T cells isolated by negative enrichment. These receptors were taken from an adult with COVID-19.

In its sample, this clone was seen once. This chain joins TRBV3-1 (or the pseudogene TRBV3-2) and TRBJ2-1; D call uncertain. Germline assignment: CDR1 LGHDT and CDR2 YNNKEL (reference sequence). V lost 1 base to trimming and J lost 7 bases, with 5 bases between them. The CDR3 sequence is 12 residues long. The CDR3 DNA is TGTGCCAGCAGCCAAGGTAGTAATGAGCAGTTCTTC. Protein product: CASSQGSNEQFF.

V gene TRBV7-3 combines with J gene TRBJ2-1; D is unresolved. The CDR3 spans 14 residues. Germline CDR1 and CDR2: SGHTA and FQGTGA. V lost 5 bases and J 10 bases, leaving 18 bases between the germline ends. CDR3 residues: CASSLLSRTGEQFF. CDR3 nucleotides: TGTGCCAGCAGCCTCCTTAGCCGGACGGGCGAGCAGTTCTTC. The full variable domain, rest sourced from reference TRBV7-3 and TRBJ2-1, is GAGVSQTPSNKVTEKGKYVELRCDPISGHTALYWYRQSLGQGPEFLIYFQGTGAADDSGLPNDRFFAVRPEGSVSTLKIQRTERGDSAVYLCASSLLSRTGEQFFGPGTRLTVL.

The chain combines TRBV7-3 with TRBJ2-2; 8 bases line up with TRBD2. This CDR3 region has 18 residues. V shed 0 bases and J 0 bases; nucleotides not matched to a gene: 6. The V gene's germline CDR1 is SGHTA and CDR2 FQGTGA. The CDR3 region has the DNA TGTGCCAGCAGCTTAACGCCTTTACTAGCGGCGAACACCGGGGAGCTGTTTTTT. This gives the protein CASSLTPLLAANTGELFF.

This clone was observed once. The chain carries TRBV19 and TRBJ2-4; D gene ambiguous. Germline CDR1 LNHDA, CDR2 SQIVND (reference sequence). The CDR3 is 12 amino acids. The germline V and J ends were trimmed by 6 bases and 0 bases, with 3 bases remaining between them. The DNA for the CDR3 is TGTGCCAGTAGCGAAGCCAAAAACATTCAGTACTTC. It translates to CASSEAKNIQYF.

The chain has TRBV5-8 and TRBJ2-4, with TRBD2 as a possible D gene (7 bases). The CDR3 loop spans 13 amino acids. The ends were cut back, 1 base at V and 9 bases at J, with 11 bases in the middle. The germline CDR1 and CDR2 sequences are SGHTS and YDEGEE. DNA for the CDR3: TGTGCCAGCAGCTTGAGGGGAGGGGGCATTCAGTACTTC. This gives the protein CASSLRGGGIQYF.

This rearrangement joins TRBV19 to TRBJ2-7; TRBD1 agrees at 9 bases. This CDR3 has 15 amino acids. Germline V gives CDR1 LNHDA, CDR2 SQIVND (reference sequence). V shed 3 bases and J 1 base; nucleotides not matched to a gene: 4. CDR3 region: CASSILGTGSYEQYF. CDR3 bases: TGTGCCAGTAGTATCCTGGGGACAGGGTCCTACGAGCAGTACTTC.

In this sample, this clone turned up a few times. Additional DNA sequences in this sample encode the identical CDR3. The chain joins TRBV3-1 (or the pseudogene TRBV3-2) to TRBJ2-7; D gene ambiguous. Germline V lookup: CDR1 LGHDT, CDR2 YNNKEL (reference sequence). V lost 1 base, J lost 3 bases, and 1 base lay in between. This CDR3 spans 11 amino acids. The DNA of the CDR3 is TGTGCCAGCAGCCAAGGCTACGAGCAGTACTTC. Protein sequence: CASSQGYEQYF.

The chain employs TRBV7-9 and TRBJ2-1; perhaps TRBD1 as D (5 bases). The CDR3 totals 16 residues. Germline V lookup: CDR1 SEHNR, CDR2 FQNEAQ (reference sequence). V shed 4 bases and J shed 12 bases, with 25 bases lying between them. The CDR3, as DNA: TGTGCCAGCAGCTCCAGGGTCCCTCCCACGAAAGTGTGGCAGTTCTTC. Protein: CASSSRVPPTKVWQFF.

The J gene is TRBJ1-1, the V gene TRBV19; 10 nucleotides line up with TRBD1. The length of the CDR3 is 17 residues. Trimming removed 3 bases from V and 4 bases from J; junction bases left unmatched: 11. Germline assignment: CDR1 LNHDA and CDR2 SQIVND (reference sequence). CDR3 residues: CASSIGRRGQGVTEAFF. The DNA for the CDR3 is TGTGCCAGTAGTATTGGGAGGCGCGGACAGGGGGTCACTGAAGCTTTCTTT.

This clone appeared once. The V call is TRBV5-4, the J call TRBJ2-1; 10 bases are a match to TRBD2. Germline CDR1 SGHNT, CDR2 YYREEE (reference sequence). The CDR3 covers 16 residues. V was pared by 4 bases and J by 10 bases, with 14 bases of the junction left unmatched. The CDR3 loop reads CASSRSLLAGVREQFF. As DNA, the CDR3 is TGTGCCAGCAGCCGGTCCTTGCTAGCGGGAGTCAGGGAGCAGTTCTTC.

V is TRBV19 and J is TRBJ2-2; D is unresolved. The germline V gene encodes CDR1 LNHDA and CDR2 SQIVND (reference sequence). The CDR3 contains 11 residues. Trimming cost V 5 bases and J 7 bases, with 5 bases left between them. CDR3 region: CASSFGGELFF. The CDR3 coding sequence is TGTGCCAGTAGTTTCGGCGGGGAGCTGTTTTTT.

The genes are TRBV7-2 and TRBJ2-1; 14 bases align to TRBD2. CDR3 size: 17 residues. Germline values: CDR1 SGHTA, CDR2 FQGNSA. The ends lost 5 bases at V and 7 bases at J; junction bases unmatched: 10. The CDR3 loop reads CASSLGLAGASRNEQFF. CDR3 nucleotide sequence: TGTGCCAGCAGCCTGGGACTAGCGGGAGCTAGTAGGAATGAGCAGTTCTTC.

The chain couples TRBV4-2 to TRBJ2-7; 9 nucleotides line up with TRBD2. The CDR3 loop spans 15 amino acids. Trimming at V came to 3 bases and at J to 2 bases, leaving 5 bases not matched to a gene. The V gene's germline CDR1 is LGHNA and CDR2 YNFKEQ. The CDR3 protein is CASSHSGSPAYEQYF. The DNA of the CDR3 is TGTGCCAGCAGCCATAGCGGGAGTCCGGCCTACGAGCAGTACTTC.

The chain combines TRBV3-1 (or the pseudogene TRBV3-2) with TRBJ2-7; D perhaps matches TRBD1 (5 bases). The germline V gene has CDR1 LGHDT and CDR2 YNNKEL (reference sequence). The length of the CDR3 is 13 residues. V was trimmed by 3 bases and J by 5 bases, leaving 11 bases between them. As DNA, the CDR3 is TGTGCCAGCAGCCATGCAGGGTCCAACGAGCAGTACTTC. As protein: CASSHAGSNEQYF.

The chain employs TRBV28 and TRBJ1-2, with D possibly TRBD1 on 5 matching bases. The V end was cut by 1 base, the J end by 2 bases, with 17 bases between. The CDR3 covers 17 residues. From germline, CDR1 is MDHEN and CDR2 SYDVKM. Written as DNA, the CDR3 is TGTGCCAGCAGTTTATCAGGGTACAAAACTCTCAACTATGGCTACACCTTC. Its protein product is CASSLSGYKTLNYGYTF.

V gene TRBV6-5 combines with J gene TRBJ2-3, with no clear D. The CDR3 has 14 amino acids. The germline V gene encodes CDR1 MNHEY and CDR2 SVGAGI. Trimming removed 4 bases at V and 2 bases at J, with 10 bases between. The CDR3 nucleotides are TGTGCCAGCAGTTTCACCATAAACACAGATACGCAGTATTTT. Its translation: CASSFTINTDTQYF.

V and J are TRBV5-1 and TRBJ1-1, with D hard to call. The germline V and J ends were trimmed by 4 bases and 1 base, with 14 bases remaining between them. This CDR3 has 15 amino acids. The germline V gene has CDR1 SGHRS and CDR2 YFSETQ. This chain's CDR3 is CASSPGPGSNTEAFF. The CDR3 coding sequence is TGCGCCAGCAGCCCCGGGCCAGGTTCGAACACTGAAGCTTTCTTT.

The chain uses TRBV3-1 (or the pseudogene TRBV3-2) and TRBJ2-7, with TRBD2 matching over 12 bases. V lost 2 bases to trimming and J lost 8 bases; unmatched junction nucleotides: 4. Germline values: CDR1 LGHDT, CDR2 YNNKEL (reference sequence). The CDR3 is made up of 14 amino acids. CDR3 amino acids: CASSQRLAGAKQYF. The CDR3 DNA reads as TGTGCCAGCAGCCAAAGACTAGCGGGGGCTAAGCAGTACTTC.

The chain joins TRBV28 to TRBJ1-2; a possible D gene is TRBD1 (6 bases). Germline V gene sequence: CDR1 MDHEN, CDR2 SYDVKM. CDR3 size: 16 residues. Deletions cut 3 bases from V and 7 bases from J, with 21 bases between. Written as DNA, the CDR3 is TGTGCCAGCAGTTTTATCTCGGAACAGGGAAGGGGTGGCTACACCTTC. Translating it yields CASSFISEQGRGGYTF.

The V call is TRBV5-6, the J call TRBJ2-3; the D gene is possibly TRBD2 (5 bases). The CDR3 runs to 16 residues. Germline V gene sequence: CDR1 SGHDT, CDR2 YYEEEE. V was trimmed by 0 bases and J by 4 bases, leaving 15 bases between them. Written as DNA, the CDR3 is TGTGCCAGCAGCTTGGTGGTAGCGAGGTCACCAGATACGCAGTATTTT. Its protein product is CASSLVVARSPDTQYF.

The J gene is TRBJ2-5, the V gene TRBV25-1; D call uncertain. V gave up 3 bases and J gave up 2 bases, with 13 bases separating them. This CDR3 is built from 15 residues. Germline V gene data show CDR1 as MGHDK and CDR2 as SYGVNS. The chain's CDR3 is CASSEGGPGQETQYF. CDR3 nucleotides: TGTGCCAGCAGTGAGGGTGGCCCAGGTCAAGAGACCCAGTACTTC. Full variable domain (rest looked up from reference TRBV25-1 and TRBJ2-5): EADIYQTPRYLVIGTGKKITLECSQTMGHDKMYWYQQDPGMELHLIHYSYGVNSTEKGDLSSESTVSRIRTEHFPLTLESARPSHTSQYLCASSEGGPGQETQYFGPGTRLLVL.

V is TRBV19 and J is TRBJ2-1; D is possibly TRBD2 (5 bases). The V gene's germline CDR1 is LNHDA and CDR2 SQIVND (reference sequence). The CDR3 has 16 residues. The ends were cut back, 3 bases at V and 0 bases at J, with 12 bases in the middle. Written as DNA, the CDR3 is TGTGCCAGTAGTATTGTCTCGGGGAGCTCCTACAATGAGCAGTTCTTC. It yields the protein CASSIVSGSSYNEQFF.

The chain uses TRBV24-1 and TRBJ1-5, with 10 bases lining up with TRBD1. V lost 4 bases and J lost 1; bases outside the gene matches: 3. The CDR3 has 16 amino acids. Germline assignment: CDR1 KGHDR and CDR2 SFDVKD. The CDR3 region is CATSDLGQGSNQPQHF. The DNA of the CDR3 is TGTGCCACCAGTGACCTGGGACAGGGGAGCAATCAGCCCCAGCATTTT.

The CDR3 sequence is CASSLWGNYGYTF. The CDR3 nucleotides read TGTGCCAGCAGTTTATGGGGAAACTATGGCTACACCTTC. This sequence joins TRBV27 and TRBJ1-2; no clear D gene. The CDR3 sequence is 13 residues long. Trimming removed 1 base at V and 2 bases at J, with 5 bases between. Germline lookup yields CDR1 MNHEY and CDR2 SMNVEV (reference sequence).

In the case of this clone: Relative to the germline gene, one junction end is altered; a read error may explain this. The chain joins TRBV19 to TRBJ2-5, with 9 bases that match TRBD2. The CDR3 runs 15 residues. Germline values: CDR1 LNHDA, CDR2 SQIVND (reference sequence). CDR3 amino acids: CASSLMREGGETQYF. The CDR3 DNA reads TGTGCAAGTAGTCTTATGCGGGAGGGGGGAGAGACCCAGTACTTC. The complete variable domain, with remaining parts taken from reference TRBV19 and TRBJ2-5, reads DGGITQSPKYLFRKEGQNVTLSCEQNLNHDAMYWYRQDPGQGLRLIYYSQIVNDFQKGDIAEGYSVSREKKESFPLTVTSAQKNPTAFYLCASSLMREGGETQYFGPGTRLLVL.

This clone has only a few counts. The CDR3 nucleotides are TGTGCCAGCAGCTCGACTAGCGCCAGCTCCTACAATGAGCAGTTCTTC. Translation: CASSSTSASSYNEQFF. This sequence joins TRBV5-4 and TRBJ2-1; TRBD2 matches at 8 bases. V was pared by 3 bases and J by 0 bases, with 5 bases of the junction left unmatched. The CDR3 has 16 residues. CDR1 SGHNT and CDR2 YYREEE come from the germline V gene (reference sequence). The whole variable domain, remainder taken from reference TRBV5-4 and TRBJ2-1, is ETGVTQSPTHLIKTRGQQVTLRCSSQSGHNTVSWYQQALGQGPQFIFQYYREEENGRGNFPPRFSGLQFPNYSSELNVNALELDDSALYLCASSSTSASSYNEQFFGPGTRLTVL.